One sample yielded the 25 T cell receptor beta chains listed below, sequenced in a study of CD8+ T cells in alopecia areata. Documented treatment: oral pan-JAK inhibitor, 5-10 mg twice daily. The sequencing template was cDNA reverse transcribed from extracted RNA. The protocol was immunoSEQ multiplex PCR, while the TCRdb copy is restricted to in-frame clones and leaves out a portion. The repertoire consists of 160,000 or so clones, with about 54% occurring once and the leading ten covering under 20%. The material was CD4+ T cells sorted from blood, obtained between weeks 55 and 65, from a patient treated with tofacitinib. The receptors here all came from a human donor with alopecia areata.

About this clone itself: The junction departs from germline at one end; a sequencing error may be responsible. The chain uses TRBV6-1 and TRBJ2-1, with D perhaps being TRBD1 or TRBD2 (5 bases each). Germline assignment: CDR1 MNHNS and CDR2 SASEGT. This CDR3 has 17 amino acids. The DNA of the CDR3 is TGTGCCAGCAGTAAAGCCGGGACCCCGCGTCCCTACAATGAGCAGTTCTTC. This gives the protein CASSKAGTPRPYNEQFF.

The rearrangement joins TRBV4-1 to TRBJ1-2; tentatively, D is TRBD1 (6 bases). In germline, CDR1 is MGHRA, CDR2 YSYEKL. This CDR3 is 15 amino acids long. Trimming removed 1 base at V and 8 bases at J, with 17 bases between. The chain's CDR3 is CASSQAPQGRRGYTF. For the CDR3, the DNA is TGCGCCAGCAGCCAAGCCCCCCAGGGGCGGAGGGGCTACACCTTC.

The V call is TRBV7-9, the J call TRBJ2-3; D is tentatively TRBD1 or TRBD2 (5 bases each). CDR3 size: 16 residues. Germline CDR1 reads SEHNR; CDR2 reads FQNEAQ (reference sequence). V was trimmed by 4 bases and J by 0 bases, leaving 14 bases between them. The CDR3 here is CASSSWDGPSTDTQYF. The CDR3 region has the DNA TGTGCCAGCAGCTCCTGGGACGGACCTAGCACAGATACGCAGTATTTT.

The table lists this clone with a few counts. The chain couples TRBV7-2 to TRBJ2-3; D is perhaps TRBD2 (6 bases). Trimming stripped 1 base from V and 3 bases from J, with 20 bases between. The CDR3 loop spans 18 amino acids. Per germline, CDR1 SGHTA and CDR2 FQGNSA. The CDR3 region has the DNA TGTGCCAGCAGCTTAGTGAGGGGCGGGGCCAGCCCTACAGATACGCAGTATTTT. This sequence encodes CASSLVRGGASPTDTQYF.

This clone was counted a few times. The chain joins TRBV29-1 to TRBJ2-7, with D maybe TRBD1 (5 bases). Germline CDR1 SQVTM, CDR2 ANQGSEA. Trimming removed 8 bases at V and 4 bases at J, with 24 bases between. The CDR3 spans 15 residues. The CDR3 sequence is CSFLGGRAGVYEQYF. The CDR3 region has the DNA TGCAGCTTTCTGGGTGGCAGGGCTGGGGTATACGAGCAGTACTTC.

This clone has only a few counts. The V gene is TRBV6-5, the J gene TRBJ1-6, with D unresolved. CDR1 and CDR2 (germline): MNHEY, SVGAGI. The V and J ends lost 5 bases and 13 bases respectively, with 9 bases between them. This CDR3 region has 11 residues. The CDR3 bases are TGTGCCAGCAGTAACCTGGGGCCCCTCCACTTT. Its protein is CASSNLGPLHF.

The V call is TRBV29-1, the J call TRBJ1-1; a weak D match, TRBD1 (5 bases). The CDR3 extends over 14 amino acids. With 5 bases removed from V and 4 bases from J, the gap between germline ends came to 17 bases. CDR1 is SQVTM, CDR2 ANQGSEA, per germline. CDR3 residues: CSVRRQTLGTEAFF. As DNA, the CDR3 is TGCAGCGTTCGAAGACAGACCCTGGGCACTGAAGCTTTCTTT.

In this sample, this clone turned up a few times. The chain couples TRBV7-9 to TRBJ1-1; tentative D call: TRBD1 (5 bases). Per the germline V gene, CDR1 is SEHNR and CDR2 is FQNEAQ (reference sequence). This CDR3 is built from 15 residues. Trimming took off 11 bases at V and 1 base at J, with 20 bases between the two ends. CDR3: CACPTGGAANTEAFF. The CDR3 nucleotides are TGTGCCTGTCCCACGGGGGGTGCAGCGAACACTGAAGCTTTCTTT. Supplemented by reference TRBV7-9 and TRBJ1-1, the full variable domain reads DTGVSQNPRHKITKRGQNVTFRCDPISEHNRLYWYRQTLGQGPEFLTYFQNEAQLEKSRLLSDRFSAERPKGSFSTLEIQRTEQGDSAMYLCACPTGGAANTEAFFGQGTRLTVV.

J is TRBJ1-1 and V is TRBV2, with D perhaps matching TRBD1 (5 bases). Per the germline V gene, CDR1 is SNHLY and CDR2 is FYNNEI. The CDR3 runs 13 residues. Deletions cut 1 base from V and 5 bases from J, with 8 bases between. Here the CDR3 DNA reads TGTGCCAGCAGTGAAGAGGGGTGGACTGAAGCTTTCTTT. This codes for CASSEEGWTEAFF.

The chain links TRBV30 to TRBJ1-2; possible D gene TRBD1, 5 bases. The germline V and J ends were trimmed by 5 bases and 3 bases, with 22 bases remaining between them. The CDR3 sequence is 16 residues long. Germline loops: CDR1 GTSNPN, CDR2 SVGIG (reference sequence). The CDR3 nucleotides are TGTGCCTGGGGCGGGGGTGCCCCTAGTTCGGACTATGGCTACACCTTC. It codes for CAWGGGAPSSDYGYTF.

There are a few counts of this clone. The chain employs TRBV7-2 and TRBJ2-1, with 13 nucleotides matching TRBD2. The V gene end was trimmed by 1 base and the J gene end by 15 bases; junction bases not matched to a gene: 15. The CDR3 contains 17 residues. Germline V gene lookup returns CDR1 SGHTA and CDR2 FQGNSA. CDR3 protein: CASSLGGSRRLAGGWFF. The CDR3 nucleotides are TGTGCCAGCAGCTTAGGCGGGAGCCGGCGACTAGCGGGGGGTTGGTTCTTC.

The chain has TRBV7-9 and TRBJ1-2, with D perhaps TRBD1 (6 bases). The CDR3 consists of 14 residues. Trimming shortened V by 0 bases and J by 7 bases, and 12 bases separated the two germline ends. Germline V lookup: CDR1 SEHNR, CDR2 FQNEAQ (reference sequence). Here the CDR3 DNA reads TGTGCCAGCAGCTTAGCGGGCAGGGGAACTGGCTACACCTTC. The encoded protein is CASSLAGRGTGYTF.

This clone was seen a handful of times. This chain uses TRBV5-4 with TRBJ2-3; 8 bases agree with TRBD2. Germline CDR1 is SGHNT and CDR2 is YYREEE (reference sequence). After removal of 2 bases from V and 5 bases from J, the junction contained 7 bases not matched to a gene. This CDR3 is 15 amino acids long. DNA for the CDR3: TGTGCCAGCAGCTTTCGGACTAGCAGAGTAGATACGCAGTATTTT. The encoded protein is CASSFRTSRVDTQYF.

This clone occurred once. The rearrangement uses TRBV30 and TRBJ2-7; TRBD2 agrees at 7 bases. Germline values: CDR1 GTSNPN, CDR2 SVGIG (reference sequence). This CDR3 has 15 residues. The V segment lost 0 bases and the J segment 4 bases; nucleotides outside the gene matches: 9. CDR3 region: CAWSVGDRGEYEQYF. The CDR3 DNA reads TGTGCCTGGAGTGTGGGTGACCGGGGGGAATACGAGCAGTACTTC.

Worth noting for this clone: The junction differs from germline at one of its ends, possibly a read error. V and J are TRBV25-1 and TRBJ1-6; D not resolved. The CDR3 totals 11 residues. Germline values: CDR1 MGHDK, CDR2 SYGVNS. In nucleotides, the CDR3 is TGTGCCAGCAGTGAGGGCGGCAGGAGGGTTTTT. Amino acids: CASSEGGRRVF.

This rearrangement joins TRBV4-2 to TRBJ2-7; D perhaps matches TRBD1 (5 bases). The CDR3 consists of 16 residues. Germline loops: CDR1 LGHNA, CDR2 YNFKEQ. The V gene lost 0 bases and the J gene lost 0 bases, with 12 bases spanning the gap. CDR3 loop: CASSQELGDSSYEQYF. CDR3 coding DNA: TGTGCCAGCAGCCAAGAGCTTGGAGACAGCTCCTACGAGCAGTACTTC.

Only one count was recorded for this clone. J is TRBJ2-3 and V is TRBV4-1; 10 bases align to TRBD2. Trimming took 4 bases from V and 4 from J; bases not matched to a gene: 20. This CDR3 has 20 amino acids. Per germline, CDR1 MGHRA and CDR2 YSYEKL. CDR3 in DNA: TGCGCCAGCAGCCGCCTGGGCCTAGCGGGGGCCCGAACGGTCTCAGATACGCAGTATTTT. This codes for CASSRLGLAGARTVSDTQYF.

The chain links TRBV5-1 to TRBJ2-7; D perhaps matches TRBD2 (5 bases). This CDR3 has 15 amino acids. V lost 1 base and J 1 base, leaving 12 bases between the germline ends. Germline CDR1 SGHRS, CDR2 YFSETQ. The CDR3 DNA is TGCGCCAGCAGCTTGCGCACTTCGGGGTCCTACGAGCAGTACTTC. It yields the protein CASSLRTSGSYEQYF.

This clone was detected once. This chain links TRBV4-1 with TRBJ2-1; D gene ambiguous. The CDR3 is 16 residues long. The germline V gene encodes CDR1 MGHRA and CDR2 YSYEKL. V was trimmed by 4 bases and J by 0 bases, leaving 13 bases between them. CDR3 DNA: TGCGCCAGCAGCCCATCAGGAGTTGGCTCCTACAATGAGCAGTTCTTC. It is translated as CASSPSGVGSYNEQFF.

The chain joins TRBV6-6 to TRBJ2-3, with 7 bases lining up with TRBD2. V was pared by 5 bases and J by 8 bases, with 10 bases of the junction left unmatched. The CDR3 runs 14 residues. Per germline, CDR1 MNHNY and CDR2 SVGAGI (reference sequence). CDR3 in amino acids: CASSPTSEVGTQYF. The DNA of the CDR3 is TGTGCCAGCAGTCCAACTAGCGAAGTCGGTACGCAGTATTTT.

The V gene is TRBV30, the J gene TRBJ2-7; TRBD2 might be the D (6 bases). Trimming took off 3 bases at V and 6 bases at J, with 15 bases between the two ends. Per the germline V gene, CDR1 is GTSNPN and CDR2 is SVGIG (reference sequence). This CDR3 is 13 amino acids long. In DNA form, the CDR3 reads TGTGCCTGGAGAAACGGGGGAGTAGGCGAGCAGTACTTC. It is translated as CAWRNGGVGEQYF.

The chain carries TRBV7-2 and TRBJ2-5; no clear D gene. V was cut by 1 base and J by 1 base, with 4 bases left in between. Germline V CDR1 and CDR2: SGHTA, FQGNSA. The CDR3 length is 13 residues. This CDR3 is CASSLGSQETQYF. In nucleotides, the CDR3 is TGTGCCAGCAGCTTAGGATCCCAAGAGACCCAGTACTTC.

The chain joins TRBV7-9 to TRBJ2-5, with TRBD1 matching 8 bases. This CDR3 region has 15 residues. Trimming at V came to 3 bases and at J to 1 base, leaving 4 bases not matched to a gene. Germline V lookup: CDR1 SEHNR, CDR2 FQNEAQ (reference sequence). This CDR3 reads CASSLRTGLQETQYF. In DNA, the CDR3 is TGTGCCAGCAGCTTGCGGACAGGGCTCCAAGAGACCCAGTACTTC.

The table lists this clone with a few counts. The chain couples TRBV9 to TRBJ2-3, with TRBD2 matching 8 bases. V lost 3 bases, J lost 7 bases, and 16 bases stayed unmatched. CDR1 and CDR2 (germline): SGDLS, YYNGEE. This CDR3 has 17 amino acids. The CDR3 region has the DNA TGTGCCAGCAGCGCGGTTAACAGCCGGGGGGGCCTAAATACGCAGTATTTT. Translated, it gives CASSAVNSRGGLNTQYF.

This clone was seen more than once but under ten times. The chain recombines TRBV7-9 with TRBJ1-3; D unclear. The ends were cut back, 1 base at V and 6 bases at J, with 13 bases in the middle. The length of the CDR3 is 15 residues. Germline V gene sequence: CDR1 SEHNR, CDR2 FQNEAQ (reference sequence). CDR3 nucleotide sequence: TGTGCCAGCAGCTTAGACGGAGCGGAAAAAAACACCATATATTTT. This gives the protein CASSLDGAEKNTIYF.